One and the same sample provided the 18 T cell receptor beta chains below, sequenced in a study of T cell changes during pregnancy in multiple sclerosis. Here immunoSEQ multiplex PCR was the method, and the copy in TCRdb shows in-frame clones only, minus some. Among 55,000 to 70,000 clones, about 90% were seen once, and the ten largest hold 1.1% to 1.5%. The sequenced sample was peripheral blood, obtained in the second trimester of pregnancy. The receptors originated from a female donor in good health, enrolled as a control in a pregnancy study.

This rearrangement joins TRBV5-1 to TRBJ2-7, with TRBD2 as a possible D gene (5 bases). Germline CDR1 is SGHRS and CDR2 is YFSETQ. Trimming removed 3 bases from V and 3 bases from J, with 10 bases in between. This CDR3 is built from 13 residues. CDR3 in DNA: TGCGCCAGCAGCTCCCGGGAAGGCTACGAGCAGTACTTC. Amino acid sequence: CASSSREGYEQYF.

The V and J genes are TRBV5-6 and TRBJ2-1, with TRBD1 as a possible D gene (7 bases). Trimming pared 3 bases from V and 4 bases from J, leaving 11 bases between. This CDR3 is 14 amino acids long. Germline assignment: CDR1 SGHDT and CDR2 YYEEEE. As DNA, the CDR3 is TGTGCCAGCAGCTGGGCGGGACAGTACAATGAGCAGTTCTTC. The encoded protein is CASSWAGQYNEQFF.

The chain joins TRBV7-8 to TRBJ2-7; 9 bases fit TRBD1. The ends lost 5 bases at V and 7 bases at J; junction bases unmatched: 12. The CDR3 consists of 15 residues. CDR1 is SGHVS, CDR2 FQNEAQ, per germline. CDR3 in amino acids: CASSPQGATLGEQYF. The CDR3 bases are TGTGCCAGCAGCCCACAGGGGGCAACCTTGGGAGAGCAGTACTTC.

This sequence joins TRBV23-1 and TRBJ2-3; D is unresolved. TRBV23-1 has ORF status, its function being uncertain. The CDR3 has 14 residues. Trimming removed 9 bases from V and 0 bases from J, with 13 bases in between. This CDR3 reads CARPLYQSTDTQYF. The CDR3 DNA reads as TGCGCCAGGCCTTTGTACCAGAGCACAGATACGCAGTATTTT.

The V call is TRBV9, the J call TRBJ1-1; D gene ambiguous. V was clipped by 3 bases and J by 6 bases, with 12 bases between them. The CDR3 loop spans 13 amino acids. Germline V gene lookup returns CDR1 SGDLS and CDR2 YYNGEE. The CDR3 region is CASSARWESEAFF. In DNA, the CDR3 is TGTGCCAGCAGCGCAAGATGGGAGTCTGAAGCTTTCTTT.

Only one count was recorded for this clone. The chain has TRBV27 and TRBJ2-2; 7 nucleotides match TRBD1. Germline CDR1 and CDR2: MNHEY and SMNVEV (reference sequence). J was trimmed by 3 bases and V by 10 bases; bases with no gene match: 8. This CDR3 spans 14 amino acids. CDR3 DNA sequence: TGTGCCACCCTGGAGCAGGGGGACACCGGGGAGCTGTTTTTT. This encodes CATLEQGDTGELFF.

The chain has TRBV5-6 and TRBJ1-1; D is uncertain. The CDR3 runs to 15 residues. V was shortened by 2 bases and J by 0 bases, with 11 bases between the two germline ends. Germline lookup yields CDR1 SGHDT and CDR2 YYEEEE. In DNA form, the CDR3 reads TGTGCCAGCAGCTTAGGGATGGGAGTGAACACTGAAGCTTTCTTT. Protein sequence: CASSLGMGVNTEAFF.

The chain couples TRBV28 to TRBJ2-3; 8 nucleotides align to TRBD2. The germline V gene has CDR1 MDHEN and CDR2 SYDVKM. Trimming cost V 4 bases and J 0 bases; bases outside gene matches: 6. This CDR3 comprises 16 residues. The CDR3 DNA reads TGTGCCAGCAGTTCCCCGGGGGGGGGAAGCACAGATACGCAGTATTTT. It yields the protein CASSSPGGGSTDTQYF.

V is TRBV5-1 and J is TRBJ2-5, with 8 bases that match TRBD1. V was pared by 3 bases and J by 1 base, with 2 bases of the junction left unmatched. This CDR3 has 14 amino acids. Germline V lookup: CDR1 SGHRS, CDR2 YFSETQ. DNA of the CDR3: TGCGCCAGCAGCTCCGGGACAGGCCAAGAGACCCAGTACTTC. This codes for CASSSGTGQETQYF.

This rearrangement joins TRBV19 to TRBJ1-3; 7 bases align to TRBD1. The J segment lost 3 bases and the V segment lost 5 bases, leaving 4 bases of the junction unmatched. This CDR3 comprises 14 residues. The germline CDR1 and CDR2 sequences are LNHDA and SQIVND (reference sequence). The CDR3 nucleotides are TGTGCCAGTAGTGCCAGGGGGGATGGAAACACCATATATTTT. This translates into CASSARGDGNTIYF.

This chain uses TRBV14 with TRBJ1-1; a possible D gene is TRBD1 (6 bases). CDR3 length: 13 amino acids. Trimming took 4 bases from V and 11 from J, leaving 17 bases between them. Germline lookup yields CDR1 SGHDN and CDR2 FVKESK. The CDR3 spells CASSLNLGGLAFF. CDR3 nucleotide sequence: TGTGCCAGCAGCCTTAACTTAGGGGGATTGGCTTTCTTT.

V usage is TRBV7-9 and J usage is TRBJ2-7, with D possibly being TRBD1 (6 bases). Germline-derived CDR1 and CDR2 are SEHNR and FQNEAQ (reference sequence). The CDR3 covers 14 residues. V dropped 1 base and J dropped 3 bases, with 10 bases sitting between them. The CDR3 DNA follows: TGTGCCAGCAGCTTAGGGGGACAATTCTACGAGCAGTACTTC. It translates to CASSLGGQFYEQYF.

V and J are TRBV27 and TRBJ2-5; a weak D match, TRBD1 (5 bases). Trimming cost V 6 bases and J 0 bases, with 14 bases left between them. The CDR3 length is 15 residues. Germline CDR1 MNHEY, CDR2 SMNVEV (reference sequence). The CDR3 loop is CASSKQAGYQETQYF. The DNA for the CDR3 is TGTGCCAGCAGCAAACAGGCCGGGTACCAAGAGACCCAGTACTTC.

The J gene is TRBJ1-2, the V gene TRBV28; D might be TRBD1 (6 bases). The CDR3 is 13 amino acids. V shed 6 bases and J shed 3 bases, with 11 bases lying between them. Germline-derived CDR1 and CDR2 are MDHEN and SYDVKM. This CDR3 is CASRASGDYGYTF. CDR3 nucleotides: TGTGCCAGCAGAGCTTCAGGGGACTATGGCTACACCTTC.

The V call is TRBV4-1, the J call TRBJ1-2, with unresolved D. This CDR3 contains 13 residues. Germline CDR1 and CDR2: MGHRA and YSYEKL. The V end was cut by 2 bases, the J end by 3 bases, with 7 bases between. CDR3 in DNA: TGCGCCAGCAGCCAATTTCCCGACTATGGCTACACCTTC. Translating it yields CASSQFPDYGYTF.

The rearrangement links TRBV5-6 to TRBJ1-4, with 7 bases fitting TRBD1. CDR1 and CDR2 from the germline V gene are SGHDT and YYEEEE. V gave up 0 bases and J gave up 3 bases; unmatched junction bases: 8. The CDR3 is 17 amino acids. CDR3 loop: CASSLVKGAVANEKLFF. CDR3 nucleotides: TGTGCCAGCAGCTTGGTTAAGGGGGCAGTGGCTAATGAAAAACTGTTTTTT.

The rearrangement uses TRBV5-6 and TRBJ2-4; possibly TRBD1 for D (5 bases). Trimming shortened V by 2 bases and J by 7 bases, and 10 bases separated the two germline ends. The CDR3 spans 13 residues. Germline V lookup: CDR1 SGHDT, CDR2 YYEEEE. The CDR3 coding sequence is TGTGCCAGCAGCTTAGGGGTGCCGAACATTCAGTACTTC. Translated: CASSLGVPNIQYF.

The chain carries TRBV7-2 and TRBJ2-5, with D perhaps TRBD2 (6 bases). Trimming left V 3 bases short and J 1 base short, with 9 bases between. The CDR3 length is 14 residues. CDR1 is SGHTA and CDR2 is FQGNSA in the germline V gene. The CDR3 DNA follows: TGTGCCAGCAGCTTCGGCGGGACCCAAGAGACCCAGTACTTC. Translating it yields CASSFGGTQETQYF.